Listed below are T cell receptor beta chains from one sample, sequenced in a study of blood T cell repertoires in COVID-19. Only in-frame clones appear in the TCRdb table, and some are missing; sequencing was by immunoSEQ multiplex PCR. The sample has about 260,000 clones; over 75% are singletons. The sequenced sample was peripheral blood. All receptors come from a human donor in a cohort sampled during active COVID-19. CDR3s include the opening cysteine and the closing phenylalanine or tryptophan.

TRBV7-9	TRBJ2-7	CASSLARGVGYEQYF
TRBV11-2	TRBJ1-2	CASSLGDRAGYGYTF
TRBV7-3	TRBJ2-5	CASSLTSGETQYF
TRBV30	TRBJ1-2	CAWSRAGVVYGYTF
TRBV28	TRBJ2-7	CASSLKFETSGKRSSYEQYF
TRBV6-5	TRBJ2-5	CASKRAGLETQYF
TRBV7-2	TRBJ1-2	CASSLEAESGGYTF
TRBV28	TRBJ1-5	CASSFATPAGQPQHF
TRBV27	TRBJ2-6	CASSLNGRSSGANVLTF
TRBV27	TRBJ1-1	CASSDRGVNTEAFF
TRBV5-4	TRBJ2-7	CASTISGSTYEQYF
TRBV28	TRBJ2-5	CASSLPRETQYF
TRBV7-2	TRBJ2-1	CASTSGQTNNEQFF
TRBV12-3/TRBV12-4	TRBJ2-3	CASSPGLFTSDF
TRBV13	TRBJ2-7	CASSLSGSYEQYF
TRBV5-6	TRBJ1-1	CASSLGPGPLEAFF
TRBV4-3	TRBJ1-5	CASSQVMSPTQPQHF
TRBV10-2	TRBJ2-2	CASRVTTGTGELFF
TRBV29-1	TRBJ2-2	CSVEDPRGGELFF
TRBV10-3	TRBJ1-2	CASSPGLPYGYTF
TRBV10-2	TRBJ1-6	CASSRPGTGGGSGDSPLHF
TRBV10-3	TRBJ2-7	CAISASGATYEQYF
TRBV19	TRBJ2-7	CASSFQDTTNYEQYF
TRBV18	TRBJ2-1	CASSPRISLAEEQFF
TRBV4-1	TRBJ2-1	CASSAAGQGLYNEQFF
TRBV6-5	TRBJ1-2	CASRTGFGGYTF
TRBV6-1	TRBJ1-2	CASSDPLGGLDYGYTF
TRBV6-6	TRBJ2-1	CASSRSAGAYNEQFF
TRBV10-2	TRBJ2-5	CASSEKEKSFIKETQYF
TRBV18	TRBJ1-1	CASSPQGGTIRDRSTEAFF
TRBV28	TRBJ1-2	CASTRGGETYGYTF
TRBV7-2	TRBJ1-1	CASSLVVLRGRNTEAFF
TRBV4-1	TRBJ1-3	CASSQFTGPGNTIYF
TRBV7-2	TRBJ2-1	CASSSPWGRRYNEQFF
TRBV7-9	TRBJ2-1	CASSLKPQGDEQFF
TRBV7-3	TRBJ2-6	CASSLMAYSGANVLTF
TRBV7-2	TRBJ1-1	CASSLVTQLNTEAFF
TRBV30	TRBJ2-1	CARLEGQAPYNEQFF
TRBV25-1	TRBJ1-5	CASSEGGANQPQHF
TRBV3-1/TRBV3-2	TRBJ2-2	CASSQARQENTGELFF
TRBV6-2/TRBV6-3	TRBJ1-2	CASSDAGTGVVYGYTF
TRBV29-1	TRBJ2-5	CSVEVLTGRETQYF
TRBV6-2/TRBV6-3	TRBJ1-6	CASSPLDRDNSPLHF
TRBV29-1	TRBJ1-4	CSVEGGRGNEKLFF
TRBV7-2	TRBJ2-7	CASSRSGGATYEQYF
TRBV28	TRBJ1-4	CASHARTATNEKLFF
TRBV6-2/TRBV6-3	TRBJ2-5	CASSYIVGGQETQYF
TRBV10-3	TRBJ2-6	CAISSPRLLSGANVLTF
TRBV7-6	TRBJ2-7	CASSRDYSSYEQYF
TRBV5-1	TRBJ2-3	CASSLEGSASTDTQYF
TRBV19	TRBJ2-2	CASSRTGELFF
TRBV3-1/TRBV3-2	TRBJ1-4	CASSQAGGPRTQLFF
TRBV27	TRBJ2-5	CASSSASGGRKETQYF
TRBV18	TRBJ1-2	CASSPSGDYGYGYTF
TRBV5-6	TRBJ2-1	CATRRTGGEGNEQFF
TRBV24-1	TRBJ2-1	CATSDYKPGSSYNEQFF